This entry is about one T cell receptor (beta chain). Its antigen is as yet unknown. The V end lost 4 bases, the J end lost 4 bases, and 11 bases lay between the germline ends. Germline-derived CDR1 and CDR2 are MNHEY and SMNVEV (reference sequence). The CDR3 is 13 amino acids. These data are taken from a study of Graves' ophthalmopathy and Graves' hyperthyroidism. Using RNA transcripts, the TCR beta CDR3 regions were amplified. RT-PCR in the first round used HTBI primers; a second-round multiplex PCR followed. TCRdb re-derived calls from the multiplex PCR reads in MiXCR, one entry per CDR3 protein. The sample includes hundreds of thousands of distinct CDR3 sequences, about 20% seen only once; the top ten take around 6.5%. Study-level points and caveats: The study's model predicted ophthalmopathy progression at 70% to 71% sensitivity and approximately 78% specificity. Sensitivity reached 85% to 90% and specificity roughly 82% for a 13-signature model separating ophthalmopathy from stable hyperthyroidism.

New diagnoses, under 2 months' duration, and ages 18 to 65 characterized the hyperthyroidism patients. The chain recombines TRBV27 with TRBJ2-7; D not certain. This sequence originates from a woman in her late teens or twenties with stable Graves' hyperthyroidism. Some clones in this sample may be carry-over from other donors' samples. Source material: peripheral blood. For the CDR3, the DNA is TGTGCCAGCAGTTATAGTCTGTGGTACGAGCAGTACTTC. Encoded protein: CASSYSLWYEQYF.